These 6 T cell receptor beta chains originate from one sample sequenced in a study of shared clonotypes between healthy human individuals. Here immunoSEQ multiplex PCR was the method, and the copy in TCRdb shows in-frame clones only, minus some. This sample has about 2 million clones; approximately 94% occur once, and the top ten carry roughly 1.1%. In the naive CD8 group, cells lacked CD45RO and were positively selected for CCR7, so terminally differentiated effector memory CD45RA+ cells were left out. Material for sequencing was naive CD8+ T cells sorted from blood. These receptors were obtained from a man younger than 35 in good health.

There are a few counts of this clone. Other nucleotide sequences in the sample specify the same CDR3. The V call is TRBV5-4, the J call TRBJ2-7; TRBD1 matches 8 bases. The germline gives CDR1 SGHNT, CDR2 YYREEE (reference sequence). This CDR3 spans 14 amino acids. The J segment lost 1 base and the V segment lost 2 bases, leaving 2 bases of the junction unmatched. For the CDR3, the DNA is TGTGCCAGCAGCTTCGGGACAGGATCCTACGAGCAGTACTTC. Translated: CASSFGTGSYEQYF.

The chain combines TRBV13 with TRBJ2-7; TRBD1 matches at 7 bases. With V trimmed by 5 bases and J by 5 bases, 12 bases remained unmatched. The length of the CDR3 is 15 residues. Germline loops: CDR1 PRHDT, CDR2 FYEKMQ (reference sequence). DNA of the CDR3: TGTGCCAGCAGCCCGCGCGAGGGGGCCCTTGACGAGCAGTACTTC. As protein: CASSPREGALDEQYF.

The chain employs TRBV7-9 and TRBJ1-2; TRBD1 matches 8 bases. This CDR3 is built from 14 residues. Germline values: CDR1 SEHNR, CDR2 FQNEAQ (reference sequence). The V gene end was trimmed by 5 bases and the J gene end by 3 bases; junction bases not matched to a gene: 5. The CDR3 DNA is TGTGCCAGCAGCGTGACAGGGGAAGACTATGGCTACACCTTC. This sequence encodes CASSVTGEDYGYTF. The variable domain in full, completed from reference TRBV7-9 and TRBJ1-2, reads DTGVSQNPRHKITKRGQNVTFRCDPISEHNRLYWYRQTLGQGPEFLTYFQNEAQLEKSRLLSDRFSAERPKGSFSTLEIQRTEQGDSAMYLCASSVTGEDYGYTFGSGTRLTVV.

V and J are TRBV7-9 and TRBJ2-7; the match to TRBD1 covers 8 bases. The CDR3 sequence is 16 residues long. J lost 2 bases, V lost 5 bases, and 11 bases had no gene match. Germline CDR1 SEHNR, CDR2 FQNEAQ (reference sequence). The CDR3 DNA sequence: TGTGCCAGCAGCCCTCGCGGGACAGGAGAGACCTACGAGCAGTACTTC. It yields the protein CASSPRGTGETYEQYF.

Details on this clone: The sample carries other DNA sequences with the same CDR3. The rearrangement uses TRBV7-2 and TRBJ2-7, with 11 bases identical to TRBD2. The trim removed 5 bases at V and 4 bases at J, leaving 4 bases unmatched. The CDR3 covers 14 residues. Germline CDR1 SGHTA, CDR2 FQGNSA. CDR3 amino acids: CASSPGLAVYEQYF. The CDR3 DNA is TGTGCCAGCAGCCCGGGACTAGCGGTGTACGAGCAGTACTTC.

This clone showed up just once. The rearrangement joins TRBV4-3 to TRBJ2-1, with D perhaps being TRBD1 or TRBD2 (5 bases each). The CDR3 is made up of 14 amino acids. V lost 1 base and J 6 bases, leaving 10 bases between the germline ends. In germline, CDR1 is LGHNA, CDR2 YSLEER. The CDR3 spells CASSQVLGTNEQFF. The CDR3 bases are TGCGCCAGCAGCCAAGTATTAGGGACCAATGAGCAGTTCTTC.